This T cell receptor (beta chain) was profiled in a study of blood T cell repertoires in COVID-19. At the level of the study: Specimens from acute and convalescent COVID-19 originated in the United States, Italy and Spain. From T cells, B-cell-depleted T cells, or PBMCs came the material, which was cDNA or gDNA.

Authors' methods: Counts of nucleated cells, estimated from reference gene primer amplification, were obtained. Here immunoSEQ multiplex PCR was the method, and the copy in TCRdb shows in-frame clones only, minus some. V and J calls and clone size come straight from that table; D and trimming were deduced from the DNA. The repertoire includes around 100,000 clones, over 70% of them detected once, and approximately 1.5% sits in the top ten. The CDR3 has 12 residues. The germline gives CDR1 SGHRS, CDR2 YFSETQ. V lost 4 bases, J lost 6 bases, and 11 bases lay in between. The receptor's source is a man aged 45-65 years with acute or convalescent COVID-19. Sequenced sample: peripheral blood. The rearrangement uses TRBV5-1 and TRBJ2-7, with TRBD2 as a possible D gene (6 bases). DNA for the CDR3: TGCGCCAGCAGCCCCGGGAGCGCCGAGCAGTACTTC. This encodes CASSPGSAEQYF.